The 14 T cell receptor beta chains presented below share a single source sample, sequenced in a study of blood T cell repertoires in COVID-19. TCRdb's table, derived via immunoSEQ multiplex PCR, lists solely in-frame clones and lacks some. The sample gives about 71,000 clones, about 82% of which show up once; approximately 6.6% is in the top ten. The specimen was peripheral blood. The receptors were gathered from a man over 45 with active COVID-19.

This clone was seen more than once but under ten times. The gene calls are TRBV7-9 and TRBJ1-5, with 8 positions matching TRBD1. The CDR3 loop spans 18 amino acids. J was trimmed by 3 bases and V by 5 bases; bases with no gene match: 15. Germline V lookup: CDR1 SEHNR, CDR2 FQNEAQ (reference sequence). The CDR3 protein is CASSTNRDRSSNNQPQHF. CDR3 sequence (DNA): TGTGCCAGCAGCACGAACCGGGACAGGAGTTCGAACAATCAGCCCCAGCATTTT.

This clone was seen once. The rearrangement uses TRBV3-1 (or the pseudogene TRBV3-2) and TRBJ2-3; 11 nucleotides match TRBD2. V lost 2 bases to trimming and J lost 5 bases; unmatched junction nucleotides: 3. The CDR3 length is 15 residues. Germline V CDR1 and CDR2: LGHDT, YNNKEL (reference sequence). The CDR3 reads CASSQRLAGIDTQYF. CDR3 in DNA: TGTGCCAGCAGCCAACGACTAGCGGGGATAGATACGCAGTATTTT.

This clone appeared a single time. CDR3 in amino acids: CTSSLLPGQNEKLFF. DNA of the CDR3: TGCACCAGCAGCCTACTCCCGGGACAGAATGAAAAACTGTTTTTT. The chain joins TRBV1 to TRBJ1-4; the tabulated D call, TRBD1, remains unverified against the DNA. TRBV1 is an annotated pseudogene. This CDR3 is 15 amino acids long.

The chain carries TRBV9 and TRBJ2-3, with 9 bases identical to TRBD1. Looked up from germline, CDR1 is SGDLS and CDR2 is YYNGEE. V was pared by 4 bases and J by 3 bases, with 3 bases of the junction left unmatched. There are 14 residues in the CDR3. The CDR3 protein is CASSFGQGTDTQYF. In nucleotides, the CDR3 is TGTGCCAGCAGCTTCGGACAGGGGACAGATACGCAGTATTTT.

This chain links TRBV7-8 with TRBJ2-5, with D maybe TRBD2 (5 bases). The CDR3 totals 16 residues. Trimming removed 1 base from V and 1 base from J, with 13 bases in between. Germline V CDR1 and CDR2: SGHVS, FQNEAQ. The CDR3 here is CASSLGRVFRQETQYF. The CDR3 bases are TGTGCCAGCAGCTTAGGGCGGGTGTTCCGCCAAGAGACCCAGTACTTC.

The chain employs TRBV5-4 and TRBJ2-1; D is unresolved. CDR1 is SGHNT, CDR2 YYREEE, per germline (reference sequence). V was trimmed by 4 bases and J by 4 bases, leaving 12 bases between them. The CDR3 sequence is 14 residues long. CDR3 amino acids: CASSPRPPYNEQFF. CDR3 nucleotides: TGTGCCAGCAGCCCTAGGCCCCCTTACAATGAGCAGTTCTTC.

This clone was detected a few times. V usage is TRBV19 and J usage is TRBJ2-7, with 7 positions matching TRBD1. The CDR3 totals 13 residues. CDR1 LNHDA and CDR2 SQIVND come from the germline V gene (reference sequence). J lost 3 bases, V lost 5 bases, and 4 bases had no gene match. The DNA for the CDR3 is TGTGCCAGTAGTCGGGACAGCCGCTACGAGCAGTACTTC. This translates into CASSRDSRYEQYF.

DNA for the CDR3: TGTGCCAGCAGCCAACAGGGTAACTATGGCTACACCTTC. Residues: CASSQQGNYGYTF. The chain joins TRBV4-2 to TRBJ1-2, with D possibly being TRBD1 (5 bases). With 2 bases removed from V and 1 base from J, the gap between germline ends came to 5 bases. The CDR3 consists of 13 residues. CDR1 is LGHNA and CDR2 is YNFKEQ in the germline V gene.

The genes are TRBV7-9 and TRBJ1-4; maybe TRBD1 (6 bases). CDR3 length equals 15 residues. CDR1 and CDR2 (germline): SEHNR, FQNEAQ (reference sequence). V shed 4 bases and J shed 2 bases, with 11 bases lying between them. The CDR3 nucleotides are TGTGCCAGCAGCTCCAGGGGCGCGACTAATGAAAAACTGTTTTTT. It specifies CASSSRGATNEKLFF. Filled out from reference TRBV7-9 and TRBJ1-4, the complete variable domain reads DTGVSQNPRHKITKRGQNVTFRCDPISEHNRLYWYRQTLGQGPEFLTYFQNEAQLEKSRLLSDRFSAERPKGSFSTLEIQRTEQGDSAMYLCASSSRGATNEKLFFGSGTQLSVL.

The rearrangement joins TRBV6-4 to TRBJ2-7; 13 positions match TRBD2. The CDR3 spans 18 residues. V trimming: 3 bases; J trimming: 3 bases; junction bases outside the gene matches: 11. CDR1 is MRHNA, CDR2 SNTAGT, per germline. For the CDR3, the DNA is TGTGCCAGCAGTGAAGCAGGACTAGCGGGAGTGGAGGGCTACGAGCAGTACGTC. It translates to CASSEAGLAGVEGYEQYV.

This chain connects TRBV7-9 to TRBJ1-5; 7 bases match TRBD1. Germline V gene sequence: CDR1 SEHNR, CDR2 FQNEAQ (reference sequence). J was trimmed by 7 bases and V by 5 bases; bases with no gene match: 5. The CDR3 sequence is 13 residues long. For the CDR3, the DNA is TGTGCCAGCAGCCTGACAGGGACCCAGCCCCAGCATTTT. Amino acids: CASSLTGTQPQHF. Based on the CDR3 plus reference TRBV7-9 and TRBJ1-5, the full variable domain is DTGVSQNPRHKITKRGQNVTFRCDPISEHNRLYWYRQTLGQGPEFLTYFQNEAQLEKSRLLSDRFSAERPKGSFSTLEIQRTEQGDSAMYLCASSLTGTQPQHFGDGTRLSIL.

This chain links TRBV12-3 or TRBV12-4 with TRBJ1-1; the D is unclear. The CDR3 totals 13 residues. V gave up 1 base and J gave up 7 bases, with 10 bases separating them. In nucleotides, the CDR3 is TGTGCCAGCAGTTTAGGGGGAGCCCTTGAAGCTTTCTTT. It encodes CASSLGGALEAFF.

The chain joins TRBV5-5 to TRBJ2-7; unclear D gene. The CDR3 runs 12 residues. Germline V CDR1 and CDR2: SGHKS, YYEKEE (reference sequence). V shed 3 bases and J shed 3 bases, with 7 bases lying between them. CDR3 sequence: CASSSRGYEQYF. In DNA, the CDR3 is TGTGCCAGCAGCTCGAGAGGCTACGAGCAGTACTTC.

V is TRBV12-3 or TRBV12-4 and J is TRBJ2-3, with unresolved D. The CDR3 runs to 12 residues. V was pared by 5 bases and J by 0 bases, with 3 bases between. The CDR3 loop is CASSQSTDTQYF. Written as DNA, the CDR3 is TGTGCCAGCAGTCAAAGCACAGATACGCAGTATTTT.